This T cell receptor beta chain was recorded in a study of T cell repertoires in cytomegalovirus infection. Study details: CMV infection plus the matching HLA type was flagged by public TCR beta signatures.

TCRdb reprocessed the reads with MiXCR, giving one entry per CDR3 protein. The sample includes under 300,000 distinct CDR3 sequences, around 12% of them seen just once. Study conclusions and caveats: HLA-C-restricted, CMV-specific TCR beta clonotypes were dominant ex vivo. CMV carriers having the relevant HLA were flagged by cumulative public TCR beta family frequency.

CDR3 length equals 14 residues. Trimming took off 5 bases at V and 2 bases at J, with 10 bases between the two ends. In germline, CDR1 is LNHDA, CDR2 SQIVND (reference sequence). As for this clonotype: Its antigen is not known.

V and J are TRBV19 and TRBJ1-3; D might be TRBD1 (6 bases). The receptor comes from a human donor in good health (CMV status not recorded). Some clones in this sample may be carry-over from other donors' samples. The source material was PBMCs. CDR3 coding DNA: TGTGCCAGTAGTGCCCGGACAGCTGGAAACACCATATATTTT. This sequence encodes CASSARTAGNTIYF.